These T cell receptor beta chains were read from a single sample in a study of blood T cell repertoires in COVID-19. Sequenced by immunoSEQ multiplex PCR; TCRdb stores in-frame clones only, minus some. The sample contains 150,000 to 200,000 clones, 60% to 85% of which appear only once. Sequenced material: peripheral blood. The receptors here all came from a man aged 70-80 years with acute or convalescent COVID-19. The conserved cysteine and the conserved F or W are not part of the CDR3 here. Each record gives: V gene, CDR3 protein.

v_gene: TRBV5-1
CDR3aa: ASKGGTGGAGTEAF

v_gene: TRBV19
CDR3aa: ASSYKREFPYEQY

v_gene: TRBV19
CDR3aa: ASSATSGRPPYEQY

v_gene: TRBV20-1
CDR3aa: SASIQGNYGYT

v_gene: TRBV14
CDR3aa: ASSQDSGSAYNEQF

v_gene: TRBV9
CDR3aa: ASSPDWPNTEAF

v_gene: TRBV28
CDR3aa: ASSLGYGNQPQH

v_gene: TRBV28
CDR3aa: ASRIDINSYEQY

v_gene: TRBV5-5
CDR3aa: ASSPTGDYGYT

v_gene: TRBV6-5
CDR3aa: ASSYTGTRGYT

v_gene: TRBV12-3/TRBV12-4
CDR3aa: ASSKREGHEQY

v_gene: TRBV7-9
CDR3aa: ASSRTSSRVETQY

v_gene: TRBV4-3
CDR3aa: ASSQGLAGVDEQF

v_gene: TRBV7-9
CDR3aa: ASSIGQTSYEQY

v_gene: TRBV3-1/TRBV3-2
CDR3aa: ASSQVPSGNQPQH

v_gene: TRBV5-1
CDR3aa: ASRGGLDTQY

v_gene: TRBV23-1
CDR3aa: ADDRAEKLF

v_gene: TRBV3-1/TRBV3-2
CDR3aa: ASSQAQGVYEQY

v_gene: TRBV28
CDR3aa: ASSRQGEDTIY

v_gene: TRBV4-1
CDR3aa: ASSSVAGAYEQY

v_gene: TRBV5-1
CDR3aa: ASSPGLAGGRY

v_gene: TRBV28
CDR3aa: ASSFSGGFTEAF